One and the same sample provided the 9 T cell receptor beta chains below, sequenced in a study of cytomegalovirus exposure and HLA in healthy donors. The PCR used 60 Vbeta and 13 Jbeta primers. This table comes from immunoSEQ multiplex PCR, and its TCRdb copy is limited to in-frame clones, with some not included. The sample shows fewer than 150,000 clones, roughly 80% of them seen only once. The material sequenced was PBMCs. These TCRs come from a man aged 60 to 75 in good health and CMV-seropositive.

This clone appeared once. J is TRBJ2-7 and V is TRBV29-1; 8 bases align to TRBD1. The CDR3 has 12 residues. Trimming cost V 8 bases and J 2 bases; bases outside gene matches: 5. The V gene's germline CDR1 is SQVTM and CDR2 ANQGSEA. CDR3 protein: CSSRTGTYEQYF. CDR3 nucleotides: TGCAGCTCCCGGACAGGGACCTACGAGCAGTACTTC.

This chain uses TRBV18 with TRBJ1-1, with no clear D. The V end lost 1 base, the J end lost 0 bases, and 6 bases lay between the germline ends. The CDR3 totals 14 residues. Germline V gene data show CDR1 as KGHSH and CDR2 as LQKENI. The CDR3 here is CASSPQRVNTEAFF. The CDR3 region has the DNA TGTGCCAGCTCACCACAGAGGGTGAACACTGAAGCTTTCTTT.

The V and J genes are TRBV9 and TRBJ1-1; a weak D match, TRBD1 (5 bases). Germline V CDR1 and CDR2: SGDLS, YYNGEE. Trimming cost V 1 base and J 5 bases, with 12 bases left between them. This CDR3 is 14 amino acids long. The CDR3 bases are TGTGCCAGCAGCGTAAGTCGGGGGGGAACTGAAGCTTTCTTT. Translating it yields CASSVSRGGTEAFF.

The chain carries TRBV6-5 and TRBJ2-2; maybe TRBD1 (5 bases). This CDR3 is 13 amino acids long. V lost 0 bases and J 10 bases, leaving 9 bases between the germline ends. Looked up from germline, CDR1 is MNHEY and CDR2 is SVGAGI. CDR3 DNA: TGTGCCAGCAGTTACTCGGACACCTTGGAGCTGTTTTTT. Its protein is CASSYSDTLELFF.

The rearrangement uses TRBV19 and TRBJ1-3, with D perhaps TRBD1 (5 bases). Germline lookup yields CDR1 LNHDA and CDR2 SQIVND (reference sequence). With 3 bases removed from V and 0 bases from J, the gap between germline ends came to 9 bases. The CDR3 runs to 15 residues. CDR3 sequence (DNA): TGTGCCAGTAGTATTTGGGGGGTCTCTGGAAACACCATATATTTT. Translation gives CASSIWGVSGNTIYF.

The chain couples TRBV14 to TRBJ2-1; 9 positions agree with TRBD2. V lost 0 bases, J lost 2 bases, and 11 bases stayed unmatched. The CDR3 consists of 19 residues. From germline, CDR1 is SGHDN and CDR2 FVKESK. CDR3 sequence: CASSQDLAGAWITYNEQFF. The CDR3 region has the DNA TGTGCCAGCAGCCAAGATTTAGCGGGGGCCTGGATAACCTACAATGAGCAGTTCTTC.

This rearrangement joins TRBV10-3 to TRBJ2-1; 9 bases agree with TRBD1. V lost 6 bases to trimming and J lost 5 bases; unmatched junction nucleotides: 8. The CDR3 extends over 15 amino acids. Germline CDR1 reads ENHRY; CDR2 reads SYGVKD. In DNA form, the CDR3 reads TGTGCCATCAGGGCGACAGGGGGTACGGACAATGAGCAGTTCTTC. It specifies CAIRATGGTDNEQFF.

The gene calls are TRBV19 and TRBJ1-2; D is perhaps TRBD1 (5 bases). Trimming removed 4 bases from V and 4 bases from J, with 7 bases in between. The CDR3 totals 12 residues. Germline V lookup: CDR1 LNHDA, CDR2 SQIVND (reference sequence). The CDR3 region has the DNA TGTGCCAGTAGTAGGGGGGGCTATGGCTACACCTTC. Residues: CASSRGGYGYTF. The complete variable domain, with remaining parts taken from reference TRBV19 and TRBJ1-2, reads DGGITQSPKYLFRKEGQNVTLSCEQNLNHDAMYWYRQDPGQGLRLIYYSQIVNDFQKGDIAEGYSVSREKKESFPLTVTSAQKNPTAFYLCASSRGGYGYTFGSGTRLTVV.

V is TRBV27 and J is TRBJ2-7, with 8 positions matching TRBD1. Unmatched junction bases numbered 9, after V lost 4 bases and J lost 7 bases. This CDR3 is 14 amino acids long. Germline lookup yields CDR1 MNHEY and CDR2 SMNVEV (reference sequence). In DNA, the CDR3 is TGTGCCAGCAGTTCAGGACAGGGCGTGGGAGAGCAGTACTTC. Protein product: CASSSGQGVGEQYF.